The 23 T cell receptor beta chains listed next were all sequenced from one sample in a study of blood T cell repertoires in COVID-19. Sequencing was performed with immunoSEQ multiplex PCR; in TCRdb, only in-frame clones are kept and a portion is missing. The sample has about 110,000 clones; less than 85% are singletons. Sequencing was carried out using peripheral blood. Every receptor here comes from a man between 65 and 80 years old with active or convalescent COVID-19.

This clone appeared a few times. The rearrangement joins TRBV5-1 to TRBJ1-2; the D is unclear. The V end lost 3 bases, the J end lost 3 bases, and 15 bases lay between the germline ends. This CDR3 has 15 amino acids. Germline V gene data show CDR1 as SGHRS and CDR2 as YFSETQ. The CDR3 protein is CASSSGGPEDYGYTF. Written as DNA, the CDR3 is TGCGCCAGCAGCTCGGGAGGCCCTGAGGACTATGGCTACACCTTC. The variable domain in full, completed from reference TRBV5-1 and TRBJ1-2, reads KAGVTQTPRYLIKTRGQQVTLSCSPISGHRSVSWYQQTPGQGLQFLFEYFSETQRNKGNFPGRFSGRQFSNSRSEMNVSTLELGDSALYLCASSSGGPEDYGYTFGSGTRLTVV.

The V call is TRBV11-2, the J call TRBJ2-7; the D gene is possibly TRBD1 (6 bases). V dropped 1 base and J dropped 5 bases, with 18 bases sitting between them. Per germline, CDR1 SGHAT and CDR2 FQNNGV. The CDR3 runs to 16 residues. The CDR3 coding sequence is TGTGCCAGCAGCTTAGGAAGCGAGGGGGTCGCTCACGAGCAGTACTTC. It encodes CASSLGSEGVAHEQYF.

This chain joins TRBV18 and TRBJ1-2; D possibly corresponds to TRBD1 (5 bases). This CDR3 has 13 amino acids. V was shortened by 4 bases and J by 1 base, with 7 bases between the two germline ends. Germline lookup yields CDR1 KGHSH and CDR2 LQKENI. The CDR3 nucleotides are TGTGCCAGCTCACTGACAGATAACTATGGCTACACCTTC. Translated: CASSLTDNYGYTF. Complete variable domain (other parts from reference TRBV18 and TRBJ1-2): NAGVMQNPRHLVRRRGQEARLRCSPMKGHSHVYWYRQLPEEGLKFMVYLQKENIIDESGMPKERFSAEFPKEGPSILRIQQVVRGDSAAYFCASSLTDNYGYTFGSGTRLTVV.

J is TRBJ2-1 and V is TRBV4-1; 10 bases agree with TRBD2. Trimming at V came to 0 bases and at J to 2 bases, leaving 7 bases not matched to a gene. This CDR3 spans 18 amino acids. Germline CDR1 MGHRA, CDR2 YSYEKL. The CDR3 DNA reads TGCGCCAGCAGCCAAGACCCCCAAGCGGGGGGGCCCTACAATGAGCAGTTCTTC. The encoded protein is CASSQDPQAGGPYNEQFF.

This clone was seen a single time. The chain has TRBV3-1 (or the pseudogene TRBV3-2) and TRBJ1-5; TRBD1 might be the D (6 bases). The CDR3 sequence is 15 residues long. Trimming took 0 bases from V and 6 from J, leaving 12 bases between them. Germline values: CDR1 LGHDT, CDR2 YNNKEL (reference sequence). The DNA of the CDR3 is TGTGCCAGCAGCCAAGACGCAGGGGCCGGTCAGCCCCAGCATTTT. It yields the protein CASSQDAGAGQPQHF.

The V gene is TRBV3-1 (or the pseudogene TRBV3-2), the J gene TRBJ2-7; D gene uncertain. Trimming left V 1 base short and J 4 bases short, with 8 bases between. CDR1 and CDR2 (germline): LGHDT, YNNKEL (reference sequence). The CDR3 has 13 amino acids. This CDR3 reads CASSQVSRYEQYF. Here the CDR3 DNA reads TGTGCCAGCAGCCAAGTTTCCCGGTACGAGCAGTACTTC.

V is TRBV7-2 and J is TRBJ2-7; D gene ambiguous. Looked up from germline, CDR1 is SGHTA and CDR2 is FQGNSA. V was cut by 5 bases and J by 0 bases, with 2 bases left in between. The CDR3 totals 11 residues. CDR3 amino acids: CASSLSYEQYF. Here the CDR3 DNA reads TGTGCCAGCAGCCTCTCCTACGAGCAGTACTTC.

The genes are TRBV6-1 and TRBJ1-4; 8 positions agree with TRBD1. Looked up from germline, CDR1 is MNHNS and CDR2 is SASEGT. The ends lost 3 bases at V and 4 bases at J; junction bases unmatched: 4. The CDR3 is 15 residues long. The chain's CDR3 is CASSDEDRVNEKLFF. CDR3 sequence (DNA): TGTGCCAGCAGTGATGAGGACAGGGTTAATGAAAAACTGTTTTTT.

The chain carries TRBV10-2 and TRBJ2-2; possibly TRBD2 for D (5 bases). Germline-derived CDR1 and CDR2 are WSHSY and SAAADI. V shed 6 bases and J shed 6 bases, with 8 bases lying between them. The CDR3 extends over 12 amino acids. The CDR3: CASRLSAGELFF. The CDR3 DNA follows: TGCGCCAGCAGACTTAGCGCCGGGGAGCTGTTTTTT.

The V gene is TRBV5-6, the J gene TRBJ1-4; unclear D gene. Trimming removed 0 bases from V and 6 bases from J, with 9 bases in between. There are 14 residues in the CDR3. In germline, CDR1 is SGHDT, CDR2 YYEEEE. The CDR3 coding sequence is TGTGCCAGCAGCTTGGGACAAACGGATGAAAAACTGTTTTTT. Its protein is CASSLGQTDEKLFF.

CDR3 amino acids: CSAISYEKLFF. CDR3 DNA sequence: TGCAGTGCTATCAGTTATGAAAAACTGTTTTTT. This sequence joins TRBV20-1 and TRBJ1-4; D unresolved. This CDR3 is 11 amino acids long. The V end was cut by 4 bases, the J end by 6 bases, with 6 bases between. The germline V gene has CDR1 DFQATT and CDR2 SNEGSKA (reference sequence).

This chain uses TRBV18 with TRBJ2-7; 9 bases line up with TRBD1. With 2 bases clipped from V and 2 bases from J, the junction kept 4 bases outside the gene matches. The CDR3 extends over 15 amino acids. CDR1 and CDR2 from the germline V gene are KGHSH and LQKENI. This chain's CDR3 is CASSPTGQGPYEQYF. The DNA of the CDR3 is TGTGCCAGCTCACCAACGGGACAGGGCCCCTACGAGCAGTACTTC. The full variable domain, its missing parts supplied by reference TRBV18 and TRBJ2-7, is NAGVMQNPRHLVRRRGQEARLRCSPMKGHSHVYWYRQLPEEGLKFMVYLQKENIIDESGMPKERFSAEFPKEGPSILRIQQVVRGDSAAYFCASSPTGQGPYEQYFGPGTRLTVT.

The V gene is TRBV2, the J gene TRBJ1-1; no clear D. The germline V and J ends were trimmed by 6 bases and 9 bases, with 11 bases remaining between them. The CDR3 sequence is 11 residues long. The germline V gene has CDR1 SNHLY and CDR2 FYNNEI. The CDR3 spells CASRTVVKAFF. Here the CDR3 DNA reads TGTGCCAGCAGAACGGTAGTAAAAGCTTTCTTT.

This clone showed up many times. Other DNA sequences in the same sample also yield this CDR3. The chain carries TRBV27 and TRBJ2-2, with 7 bases fitting TRBD2. V shed 1 base and J 7 bases; nucleotides not matched to a gene: 3. CDR3 length: 14 residues. The germline gives CDR1 MNHEY, CDR2 SMNVEV (reference sequence). The CDR3 sequence: CASSLFGEGGELFF. The CDR3 DNA reads as TGTGCCAGCAGTTTATTCGGGGAGGGCGGGGAGCTGTTTTTT.

The J gene is TRBJ1-2, the V gene TRBV6-6; D perhaps matches TRBD1 (6 bases). The CDR3 contains 14 residues. Germline V gives CDR1 MNHNY, CDR2 SVGAGI (reference sequence). Trimming shortened V by 6 bases and J by 8 bases, and 19 bases separated the two germline ends. The CDR3 spells CASSPMGGAKGYTF. CDR3 bases: TGTGCCAGCAGCCCTATGGGGGGGGCGAAGGGCTACACCTTC.

The V and J genes are TRBV13 and TRBJ2-7, with 8 positions matching TRBD1. In germline, CDR1 is PRHDT, CDR2 FYEKMQ (reference sequence). There are 15 residues in the CDR3. The V gene end was trimmed by 5 bases and the J gene end by 1 base; junction bases not matched to a gene: 7. CDR3 protein: CASSQGQGRSYEQYF. In DNA form, the CDR3 reads TGTGCCAGCAGCCAAGGACAGGGAAGGTCCTACGAGCAGTACTTC.

The chain combines TRBV7-8 with TRBJ2-4, with TRBD2 identical over 8 bases. Trimming took 3 bases from V and 5 from J; bases not matched to a gene: 6. The CDR3 has 15 amino acids. Looked up from germline, CDR1 is SGHVS and CDR2 is FQNEAQ. CDR3 protein: CASSFPGGRENIQYF. The CDR3, as DNA: TGTGCCAGCAGCTTTCCGGGGGGGCGGGAAAACATTCAGTACTTC.

The J gene is TRBJ2-1, the V gene TRBV5-8; D perhaps matches TRBD2 (5 bases). CDR1 SGHTS and CDR2 YDEGEE come from the germline V gene. The CDR3 runs to 14 residues. V lost 4 bases, J lost 4 bases, and 12 bases lay in between. CDR3 in amino acids: CASSPGGGYNEQFF. As DNA, the CDR3 is TGTGCCAGCAGCCCTGGAGGAGGATACAATGAGCAGTTCTTC.

The gene calls are TRBV10-1 and TRBJ2-1; tentatively, D is TRBD2 (7 bases). V was trimmed by 8 bases and J by 7 bases, leaving 18 bases between them. The CDR3 loop spans 14 amino acids. Germline values: CDR1 WNHNN, CDR2 SYGVQD (reference sequence). The CDR3 DNA reads TGCGCCAGCGGGGGAGGGGGGGTAAAGAATGAGCAGTTCTTC. Protein sequence: CASGGGGVKNEQFF.

In nucleotides, the CDR3 is TGTGCCAGCTCACCTCGGACTAGCGGCTACTACGAGCAGTACTTC. Amino acid sequence: CASSPRTSGYYEQYF. This chain joins TRBV18 and TRBJ2-7; 10 bases map to TRBD2. There are 15 residues in the CDR3. In germline, CDR1 is KGHSH, CDR2 LQKENI. The V and J ends lost 3 bases and 3 bases, in that order; junction bases with no gene match: 5.

This rearrangement joins TRBV10-2 to TRBJ1-1; 8 bases match TRBD1. Germline V lookup: CDR1 WSHSY, CDR2 SAAADI. V lost 4 bases to trimming and J lost 8 bases; unmatched junction nucleotides: 3. The CDR3 is made up of 12 amino acids. The CDR3: CASSGDRIEAFF. In DNA form, the CDR3 reads TGCGCCAGCAGTGGGGACAGGATCGAAGCTTTCTTT.

This chain links TRBV29-1 with TRBJ2-3; no reliable D call. Germline V gene lookup returns CDR1 SQVTM and CDR2 ANQGSEA. V was trimmed by 4 bases and J by 4 bases, leaving 15 bases between them. This CDR3 region has 14 residues. The DNA of the CDR3 is TGCAGCGTTGGTGTCCTGACATCGGCAGATACGCAGTATTTT. Its protein product is CSVGVLTSADTQYF.

The J gene is TRBJ1-2, the V gene TRBV6-5, with TRBD1 identical over 7 bases. CDR1 and CDR2 from the germline V gene are MNHEY and SVGAGI. J lost 3 bases, V lost 4 bases, and 2 bases had no gene match. CDR3 length: 13 amino acids. Here the CDR3 DNA reads TGTGCCAGCAGTTGGACAGGCGACTATGGCTACACCTTC. Its translation is CASSWTGDYGYTF.